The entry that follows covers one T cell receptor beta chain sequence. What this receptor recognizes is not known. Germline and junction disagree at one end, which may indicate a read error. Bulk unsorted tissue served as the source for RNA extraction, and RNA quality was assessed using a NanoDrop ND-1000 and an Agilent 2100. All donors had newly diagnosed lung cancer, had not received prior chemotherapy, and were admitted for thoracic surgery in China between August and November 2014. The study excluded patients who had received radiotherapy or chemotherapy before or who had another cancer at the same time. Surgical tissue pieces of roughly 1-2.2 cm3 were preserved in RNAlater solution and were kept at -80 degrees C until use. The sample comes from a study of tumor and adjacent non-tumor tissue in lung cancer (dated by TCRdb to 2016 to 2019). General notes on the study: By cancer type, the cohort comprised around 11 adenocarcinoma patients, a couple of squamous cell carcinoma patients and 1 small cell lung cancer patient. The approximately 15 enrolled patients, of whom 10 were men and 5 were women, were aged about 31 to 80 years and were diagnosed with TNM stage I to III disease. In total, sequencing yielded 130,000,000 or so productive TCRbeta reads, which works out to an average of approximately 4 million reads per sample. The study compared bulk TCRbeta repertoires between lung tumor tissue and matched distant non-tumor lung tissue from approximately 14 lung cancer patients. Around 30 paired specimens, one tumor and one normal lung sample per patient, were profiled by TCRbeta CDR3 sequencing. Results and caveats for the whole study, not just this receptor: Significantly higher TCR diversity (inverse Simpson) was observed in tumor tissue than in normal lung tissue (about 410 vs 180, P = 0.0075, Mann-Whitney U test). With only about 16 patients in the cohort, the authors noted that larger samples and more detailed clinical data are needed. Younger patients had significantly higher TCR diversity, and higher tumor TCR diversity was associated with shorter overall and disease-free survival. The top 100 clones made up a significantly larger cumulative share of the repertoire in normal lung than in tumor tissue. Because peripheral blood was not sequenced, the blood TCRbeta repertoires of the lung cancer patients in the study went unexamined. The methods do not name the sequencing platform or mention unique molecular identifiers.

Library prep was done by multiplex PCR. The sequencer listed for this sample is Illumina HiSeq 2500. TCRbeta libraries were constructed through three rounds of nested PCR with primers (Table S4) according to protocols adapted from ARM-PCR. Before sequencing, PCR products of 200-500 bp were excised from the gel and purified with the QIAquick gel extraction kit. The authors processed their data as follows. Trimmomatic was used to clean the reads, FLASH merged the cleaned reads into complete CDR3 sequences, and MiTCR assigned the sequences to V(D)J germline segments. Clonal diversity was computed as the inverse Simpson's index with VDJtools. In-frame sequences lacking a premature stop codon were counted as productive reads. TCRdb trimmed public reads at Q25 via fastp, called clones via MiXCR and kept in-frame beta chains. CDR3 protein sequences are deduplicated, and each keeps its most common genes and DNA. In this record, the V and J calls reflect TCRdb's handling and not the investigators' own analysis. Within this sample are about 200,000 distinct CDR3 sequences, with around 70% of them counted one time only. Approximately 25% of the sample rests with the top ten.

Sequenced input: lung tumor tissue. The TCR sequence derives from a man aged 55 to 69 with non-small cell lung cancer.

The bases read TGTGGCAGCAGATCTGGGACAGACTCCTACAATGAGCAGTTCTTC. It encodes CGSRSGTDSYNEQFF. The chain joins TRBV11-2 to TRBJ2-1; 7 middle bases align to TRBD1. Including the terminal cysteine and phenylalanine, the CDR3 comprises 15 residues. CDR3 DNA only is kept here, 45 bases in frame from base 1. The germline V gene supplies CDR1 SGHAT and CDR2 FQNNGV.